This T cell receptor beta chain was recorded in a study of cytomegalovirus exposure and HLA in healthy donors. Study observations and caveats: Earlier findings revealed that most TCR beta V segments proved productive either about 87% or about 30% of the time.

A note on this clone: Antigen unknown.

The PCR made use of 60 Vbeta and 13 Jbeta primers. Data came from immunoSEQ multiplex PCR; TCRdb stores just in-frame clones and leaves some out. The top ten clones hold around 1.2% of a sample with around 190,000 clones, about 79% of them seen once. The V and J ends lost 11 bases and 3 bases respectively, with 14 bases between them. The CDR3 runs 14 residues. Germline V gene sequence: CDR1 MNHNS, CDR2 SASEGT. Sequenced sample: PBMCs. The receptor was isolated from a girl aged 2 to 10 in good health and CMV-seropositive. The chain is built from TRBV6-1 and TRBJ1-6; D is undetermined. The CDR3 is CAGETGDYNSPLHF. The CDR3 bases are TGTGCCGGGGAGACCGGGGACTATAATTCACCCCTCCACTTT.